The clone carrying this T cell receptor beta chain occurred a few times. Its antigen is unidentified. A multiplex PCR containing 32 V primers and 13 J primers was used to amplify TCR beta CDR3. Each CDR3 protein gets one entry after TCRdb re-called the multiplex PCR reads with MiXCR. The sample carries tens of thousands of distinct CDR3 sequences, around 30% recorded once. The template consisted of bulk tumor genomic DNA, with around 600 ng used per sample. Taken during surgery, several biopsies per primary tumor were spaced as far apart as possible within the tumor mass. The cohort was untreated, with newly diagnosed non-small cell lung cancer undergoing curative surgery. Individuals who provided samples were patients with newly diagnosed non-small cell lung cancer who were having surgery with curative intent. The data belong to a study of immune heterogeneity within non-small cell lung tumors. Study overall: There was 1 tumor not otherwise specified, along with approximately 9 non-squamous carcinomas and several squamous cell carcinomas. Broader study findings: Alongside site-unique high-frequency clones, identical dominant CDR3 beta clonotypes recurred across tumor sites within a patient. High-frequency T-cell receptor beta clonotypes were largely distinct between individual patients.

Sequencing input: lung tumor tissue. The clonotype originates from a man aged 35-49 years with non-small cell lung cancer.

The CDR3 nucleotides are TGTGCCAGCACTCGCGGGGGGGGATCGAACACTGAAGCTTTCTTT. Encoded protein: CASTRGGGSNTEAFF. V gene TRBV6-1 combines with J gene TRBJ1-1; TRBD1 is a possible D gene (5 bases). There are 15 residues in the CDR3. CDR1 and CDR2 (germline): MNHNS, SASEGT. The V and J ends lost 7 bases and 1 base respectively, with 16 bases between them.